What follows are 25 T cell receptor beta chains derived from one specimen sequenced in a study of cytomegalovirus exposure and HLA in healthy donors. Primers: 60 Vbeta forward and 13 Jbeta reverse. TCRdb's copy holds only in-frame clones and misses some; the assay was immunoSEQ multiplex PCR. The sample contains 250,000 to 300,000 clones, just under 85% of which appear only once. Sequences were obtained from PBMCs. All receptors derive from a woman in her thirties or forties in good health and CMV-seropositive.

V is TRBV29-1 and J is TRBJ2-1, with 14 bases matching TRBD2. Germline values: CDR1 SQVTM, CDR2 ANQGSEA. The CDR3 is made up of 14 amino acids. J was trimmed by 6 bases and V by 6 bases; bases with no gene match: 4. CDR3 sequence (DNA): TGCAGCGTGGCCGGGACTAGCGGGAGCAATGAGCAGTTCTTC. Its translation is CSVAGTSGSNEQFF.

The chain uses TRBV7-9 and TRBJ2-1, with 14 nucleotides matching TRBD2. J lost 12 bases, V lost 5 bases, and 6 bases had no gene match. CDR1 is SEHNR and CDR2 is FQNEAQ in the germline V gene (reference sequence). This CDR3 has 14 amino acids. As DNA, the CDR3 is TGTGCCAGCAGCCCAGGACTAGCGGGAGGTAGGCAGTTCTTC. Translation: CASSPGLAGGRQFF.

This chain connects TRBV5-1 to TRBJ1-1; TRBD1 might be the D (5 bases). The V and J ends lost 0 bases and 8 bases respectively, with 14 bases between them. This CDR3 region has 14 residues. The germline V gene has CDR1 SGHRS and CDR2 YFSETQ. CDR3 DNA: TGCGCCAGCAGCTTGGAGCGACAGACGACCGAAGCTTTCTTT. It codes for CASSLERQTTEAFF.

The chain couples TRBV6-1 to TRBJ2-1; 9 bases align to TRBD2. The CDR3 loop spans 15 amino acids. The trim removed 7 bases at V and 3 bases at J, leaving 7 bases unmatched. Germline assignment: CDR1 MNHNS and CDR2 SASEGT. The chain's CDR3 is CASTSGGRGYNEQFF. DNA for the CDR3: TGTGCCAGCACGAGCGGCGGGAGGGGCTACAATGAGCAGTTCTTC.

This rearrangement joins TRBV19 to TRBJ1-2, with D possibly being TRBD1 (6 bases). Germline loops: CDR1 LNHDA, CDR2 SQIVND (reference sequence). The length of the CDR3 is 13 residues. Trimming removed 8 bases from V and 2 bases from J, with 12 bases in between. The CDR3: CASHRESNYGYTF. The DNA for the CDR3 is TGTGCCAGTCACAGGGAATCCAACTATGGCTACACCTTC.

This clone has just a few counts. The J gene is TRBJ1-2, the V gene TRBV13; unclear D gene. Trimming removed 5 bases from V and 5 bases from J, with 18 bases in between. Germline-derived CDR1 and CDR2 are PRHDT and FYEKMQ (reference sequence). This CDR3 has 15 amino acids. CDR3 region: CASSPGKNSGYGYTF. CDR3 DNA: TGTGCCAGCAGCCCCGGGAAGAATTCGGGTTATGGCTACACCTTC. Full variable domain (rest looked up from reference TRBV13 and TRBJ1-2): AAGVIQSPRHLIKEKRETATLKCYPIPRHDTVYWYQQGPGQDPQFLISFYEKMQSDKGSIPDRFSAQQFSDYHSELNMSSLELGDSALYFCASSPGKNSGYGYTFGSGTRLTVV.

This chain links TRBV28 with TRBJ1-6; the D is unclear. Trimming pared 6 bases from V and 0 bases from J, leaving 9 bases between. Germline CDR1 is MDHEN and CDR2 is SYDVKM. The CDR3 runs 15 residues. The CDR3 protein is CASRRPGSYNSPLHF. Written as DNA, the CDR3 is TGTGCCAGCAGGAGGCCTGGCTCCTATAATTCACCCCTCCACTTT. Full variable domain (rest looked up from reference TRBV28 and TRBJ1-6): DVKVTQSSRYLVKRTGEKVFLECVQDMDHENMFWYRQDPGLGLRLIYFSYDVKMKEKGDIPEGYSVSREKKERFSLILESASTNQTSMYLCASRRPGSYNSPLHFGNGTRLTVT.

V and J are TRBV7-2 and TRBJ2-2; possible D gene TRBD2, 5 bases. V was pared by 1 base and J by 7 bases, with 10 bases between. CDR1 SGHTA and CDR2 FQGNSA come from the germline V gene. The CDR3 is 14 amino acids. In DNA, the CDR3 is TGTGCCAGCAGCTTAGACTTCCGGGGCGGGGAGCTGTTTTTT. Protein: CASSLDFRGGELFF.

The chain recombines TRBV9 with TRBJ2-4, with D possibly matching TRBD2 (6 bases). In germline, CDR1 is SGDLS, CDR2 YYNGEE. V lost 2 bases and J lost 8, with 11 bases in between. This CDR3 has 13 residues. The chain's CDR3 is CASSVGGEDIQYF. In DNA form, the CDR3 reads TGTGCCAGCAGCGTGGGGGGAGAGGACATTCAGTACTTC. Supplemented by reference TRBV9 and TRBJ2-4, the full variable domain reads DSGVTQTPKHLITATGQRVTLRCSPRSGDLSVYWYQQSLDQGLQFLIQYYNGEERAKGNILERFSAQQFPDLHSELNLSSLELGDSALYFCASSVGGEDIQYFGAGTRLSVL.

The rearrangement uses TRBV23-1 and TRBJ2-7; D uncertain. TRBV23-1 is labeled an ORF, and its function is uncertain. The CDR3 contains 16 residues. V was trimmed by 3 bases and J by 5 bases, leaving 20 bases between them. The CDR3 bases are TGCGCCAGCAGTCACGTCTTTTCGGGTTCTTTGGACGAGCAGTACTTC. Its translation: CASSHVFSGSLDEQYF.

The rearrangement joins TRBV9 to TRBJ2-2, with D unclear. The germline V and J ends were trimmed by 0 bases and 7 bases, with 7 bases remaining between them. The V gene's germline CDR1 is SGDLS and CDR2 YYNGEE. The CDR3 sequence is 13 residues long. CDR3 nucleotides: TGTGCCAGCAGCGTAGAGCCAGGCGGGGAGCTGTTTTTT. It specifies CASSVEPGGELFF.

The V gene is TRBV2, the J gene TRBJ2-7; D is possibly TRBD1 (6 bases). V was shortened by 6 bases and J by 5 bases, with 8 bases between the two germline ends. The CDR3 consists of 11 residues. Germline V CDR1 and CDR2: SNHLY, FYNNEI. The CDR3 sequence is CASRQGNEQYF. CDR3 in DNA: TGTGCCAGCAGACAGGGAAACGAGCAGTACTTC.

V and J are TRBV30 and TRBJ1-5; D possibly corresponds to TRBD1 (6 bases). Per germline, CDR1 GTSNPN and CDR2 SVGIG (reference sequence). The CDR3 consists of 16 residues. The V and J ends lost 1 base and 4 bases respectively, with 17 bases between them. In nucleotides, the CDR3 is TGTGCCTGGAGTGGCCGGGGGGGGCTCACGAATCAGCCCCAGCATTTT. Its protein is CAWSGRGGLTNQPQHF.

The V gene is TRBV28, the J gene TRBJ1-1, with 7 bases fitting TRBD1. The length of the CDR3 is 13 residues. Germline values: CDR1 MDHEN, CDR2 SYDVKM. Trimming removed 6 bases from V and 6 bases from J; junction bases left unmatched: 7. CDR3 nucleotide sequence: TGTGCCAGCAGCCCAACAGGGGTACCTGAAGCTTTCTTT. The encoded protein is CASSPTGVPEAFF.

This clone appeared once. V and J are TRBV7-3 and TRBJ2-1, with D hard to call. The CDR3 extends over 13 amino acids. The V end was cut by 5 bases, the J end by 5 bases, with 10 bases between. Looked up from germline, CDR1 is SGHTA and CDR2 is FQGTGA. CDR3 residues: CASSRDSNNEQFF. CDR3 DNA: TGTGCCAGCAGCCGCGACTCGAACAATGAGCAGTTCTTC.

Notes on this clone: The same CDR3 can be traced to other DNA sequences in this sample. This CDR3 reads CASSSGSYGYTF. The CDR3 region has the DNA TGTGCCAGCAGTTCCGGGTCCTATGGCTACACCTTC. V usage is TRBV28 and J usage is TRBJ1-2; D unclear. Trimming shortened V by 4 bases and J by 4 bases, and 7 bases separated the two germline ends. The CDR3 is 12 amino acids. Germline V gene sequence: CDR1 MDHEN, CDR2 SYDVKM.

The chain couples TRBV28 to TRBJ2-7, with D tentatively TRBD2 (6 bases). CDR1 and CDR2 from the germline V gene are MDHEN and SYDVKM. The CDR3 runs 15 residues. Trimming removed 4 bases at V and 3 bases at J, with 16 bases between. The CDR3 DNA follows: TGTGCCAGCAGTTATCTGGGGGGAGGAGGCTACGAGCAGTACTTC. Protein sequence: CASSYLGGGGYEQYF.

V and J are TRBV29-1 and TRBJ1-2; 7 bases match TRBD1. V shed 3 bases and J 4 bases; nucleotides not matched to a gene: 14. CDR1 is SQVTM, CDR2 ANQGSEA, per germline. The CDR3 has 16 residues. The CDR3 region is CSVDGPGLQGGYGYTF. CDR3 bases: TGCAGCGTTGATGGGCCAGGGTTGCAGGGGGGCTATGGCTACACCTTC.

This chain joins TRBV5-1 and TRBJ2-5; D not certain. Deletions cut 4 bases from V and 0 bases from J, with 4 bases between. The length of the CDR3 is 12 residues. From germline, CDR1 is SGHRS and CDR2 YFSETQ. The CDR3 sequence is CASSIDQETQYF. The DNA of the CDR3 is TGCGCCAGCAGCATCGACCAAGAGACCCAGTACTTC.

The V and J genes are TRBV19 and TRBJ2-2; 16 nucleotides match TRBD2. Germline V gives CDR1 LNHDA, CDR2 SQIVND (reference sequence). The CDR3 has 18 amino acids. The J segment lost 5 bases and the V segment lost 6 bases, leaving 9 bases of the junction unmatched. The chain's CDR3 is CASRPGLAGGLGTGELFF. The CDR3 nucleotides are TGTGCCAGTAGACCGGGACTAGCGGGAGGGCTGGGGACCGGGGAGCTGTTTTTT.

This clone was found once. This chain connects TRBV27 to TRBJ1-1, with D unclear. Trimming removed 9 bases at V and 0 bases at J, with 11 bases between. The germline V gene encodes CDR1 MNHEY and CDR2 SMNVEV (reference sequence). The CDR3 contains 13 residues. CDR3: CASHRLMNTEAFF. CDR3 sequence (DNA): TGTGCCAGTCACCGTCTAATGAACACTGAAGCTTTCTTT.

The rearrangement joins TRBV6-5 to TRBJ2-2; TRBD1 agrees at 8 bases. J gave up 1 base and V 6 bases, and 4 bases lay outside the gene matches. The germline V gene has CDR1 MNHEY and CDR2 SVGAGI. The CDR3 spans 15 residues. In nucleotides, the CDR3 is TGTGCCAGCAGACCGACAGGGGTGAACACCGGGGAGCTGTTTTTT. Its protein is CASRPTGVNTGELFF.

This clone was seen only a few times. The V gene is TRBV28, the J gene TRBJ1-5; D is ambiguous. From germline, CDR1 is MDHEN and CDR2 SYDVKM. This CDR3 is 14 amino acids long. V was clipped by 3 bases and J by 0 bases, with 6 bases between them. The CDR3 nucleotides read TGTGCCAGCAGTTTCGCGGGTAGCAATCAGCCCCAGCATTTT. This codes for CASSFAGSNQPQHF.

The chain has TRBV9 and TRBJ1-6; D gene ambiguous. The CDR3 is made up of 14 amino acids. Trimming stripped 1 base from V and 5 bases from J, with 7 bases between. The germline V gene has CDR1 SGDLS and CDR2 YYNGEE. CDR3 amino acids: CASSVIPNNSPLHF. CDR3 coding DNA: TGTGCCAGCAGCGTAATCCCCAATAATTCACCCCTCCACTTT.

V gene TRBV6-5 combines with J gene TRBJ2-3; 9 positions agree with TRBD1. Trimming at V came to 8 bases and at J to 3 bases, leaving 3 bases not matched to a gene. The CDR3 is 13 residues long. Germline CDR1 MNHEY, CDR2 SVGAGI. DNA for the CDR3: TGTGCCAGCCGGGACAGGGTAACAGATACGCAGTATTTT. Protein sequence: CASRDRVTDTQYF.